Listed below are T cell receptor beta chains from one sample, sequenced in a study of T cells expressing NK-cell markers. No DNA is given; TCRdb re-called the 5' RACE reads and lists each CDR3 protein once. The sample totals about 110,000 distinct CDR3 sequences. Sequencing was done on a sample of blood T cells: a sorted CD56 or NKG2C T cell subset, CD4+ or CD8+ T cells, or bulk PBMC T cells (not recorded which). All receptors derive from a woman aged 18-69 years in good health. CDR3s include the opening cysteine and the closing phenylalanine or tryptophan.

TRBV24-1	TRBJ2-1	CATSDLGTSGSGGGNEQFF
TRBV9	TRBJ2-1	CASSVAGLPGEQFF
TRBV12-3/TRBV12-4	TRBJ2-7	CASSFSGQDYEQYF
TRBV29-1	TRBJ2-7	CSVVGYPSYEQYF
TRBV6-5	TRBJ2-1	CASGLAYNEQFF
TRBV24-1	TRBJ2-1	CATTAASHNEQFF
TRBV4-2	TRBJ2-3	CASSQESGGRDTQYF
TRBV6-2/TRBV6-3	TRBJ2-6	CASSWTPGQGATVHFSGANVLTF
TRBV6-1	TRBJ2-1	CATARDSLFNEQFF
TRBV12-3/TRBV12-4	TRBJ2-3	CASSPGGAQDTQYF
TRBV11-2	TRBJ2-1	CASSLSPTGSSSNEQFF
TRBV7-9	TRBJ1-1	CASSLACPEAFF
TRBV9	TRBJ2-2	CASSDRGITGELFF
TRBV3-1	TRBJ2-3	CASSQTVPDTQYF
TRBV30	TRBJ2-7	CAWSGLEGIADEQYF
TRBV5-4	TRBJ2-2	CASKLAAGGTGELFF
TRBV12-3/TRBV12-4	TRBJ2-3	CASSLRAGGGDTQYF
TRBV27	TRBJ2-1	CASSLWAVAANEQFF
TRBV19	TRBJ2-1	CASSIGLAVANEQFF
TRBV4-3	TRBJ1-6	CASSQDRADGSPLHF
TRBV4-2	TRBJ2-7	CASSQDASPHYEQYF
TRBV3-1	TRBJ2-1	CASSHEAGLAGIYNEQFF
TRBV25-1	TRBJ1-6	CVPRVYYNSPLHF
TRBV7-9	TRBJ1-2	CASSLLGEANYGYTF
TRBV5-1	TRBJ1-1	CASKFLNTEAFF
TRBV9	TRBJ2-6	CASSVEARPGANVLTF
TRBV12-3/TRBV12-4	TRBJ2-1	CASSPAGRQFF
TRBV5-4	TRBJ2-2	CASSLDGGRRGRELFF
TRBV12-3/TRBV12-4	TRBJ2-4	CASSLGVANLAKNIQYF
TRBV14	TRBJ2-7	CASSQDLAGSGEQYF
TRBV27	TRBJ2-7	CASSFLGHEQYF
TRBV9	TRBJ2-1	CASSVVGDNGNEQFF
TRBV19	TRBJ2-2	CASTSARPETTGELFF